This TCR beta chain was sequenced for a study of T-cell memory formation after mild COVID-19 (dated by TCRdb to the early 2020s). Turning to the overall study: TCR sequence clusters from the two donors were found to be largely donor specific. Longitudinal TCRalpha and TCRbeta repertoire sequencing tracked T-cell clones expanding and contracting after mild COVID-19 in two donors. The cohort was made up of two young adult volunteers, one female and one male, who were previously healthy.

A few counts support this clonotype. Its antigen target is currently unknown. The sample holds no much larger clone one base away, and base qualities are not on file. Sequenced on an Illumina NovaSeq 6000. TCRalpha and TCRbeta cDNA libraries were constructed by 5'RACE with constant-segment primers, with sample barcodes and unique molecular identifiers being introduced. RNA was extracted from every sample with Trizol reagent. Libraries were amplified in two PCR steps, with a second sample barcode and Illumina TruSeq adapters added in the second step. Sequencing of the libraries was done on an Illumina NovaSeq, producing 2 x 150 bp paired-end reads. Under the source paper's analysis protocol: With migec v1.2.7, reads were demultiplexed and then collapsed into UMI-guided consensus sequences. Using mixcr v2.1.11, UMI consensuses were aligned to TRA and TRB V and J templates and then assembled into clonotypes. Expanded or contracted clonotypes were those called significant by both edgeR and NoisET, with noise models trained on biological replicates. edgeR calls used a false discovery rate-adjusted p below 0.01 and a log2 fold-change threshold of 1. As an exploratory analysis of dynamics, max-normalized trajectories of the 1000 most abundant clonotypes were examined by PCA with hierarchical clustering. Separately sequenced CD4+ and CD8+ repertoires were used to assign the CD4 or CD8 phenotype of responding clones. TCRdb trimmed public reads at Q25 via fastp, called clones via MiXCR and kept in-frame beta chains. CDR3 protein duplicates are merged, each entry listing the most common genes and DNA. The V and J calls shown here were made by TCRdb, not taken from the authors' results. Across this sample there are 350,000 to 500,000 distinct CDR3 sequences, with 15% to 25% seen only once. About 8.1% of the sample is taken by the ten largest.

Ficoll-Paque density gradient centrifugation was used to isolate PBMCs. On the study overall, not on this receptor specifically: Clones contracting from day 15 to 85 had balanced CD4/CD8 phenotypes, while a second wave expanding from day 15 to 37 was biased towards CD4+. Only a couple of mild cases were covered in the study, and larger cohorts including severe cases with pre-infection samples were considered necessary. Some responding clones were found in pre-infection memory, which suggests that pre-existing cross-reactive memory T cells took part in the SARS-CoV-2 response. SARS-CoV-2 specificity of the second-wave clones peaking on day 37 was not confirmed. Contracting CD4+ clones were found mainly in CM and EM memory subsets, while CD8+ clones were enriched in EMRA.

V trim: 4 bases; J trim: 2 bases; unmatched bases: 7. The CDR3 sequence holds 16 residues, the cysteine and phenylalanine included. CDR3 DNA only is kept here, 48 bases in frame from base 1. Taken from the germline V gene, the CDR1 and CDR2 loops are SGHTA and FQGNSA. The TCR comes from an adult woman who had mild COVID-19 (a few samples of this study predate the infection). The sample titles of this study are shuffled in the database, so cell type and time point are left out; the donor was told from shared clones. The chain employs TRBV7-2 and TRBJ2-2, and 7 junction bases match TRBD2. Sequencing was done on a sample of PBMCs or a T cell subset sorted from them (not recorded which). CDR3 region: CASSYRGTTNTGELFF. In nucleotides, the sequence is TGTGCCAGCAGCTATCGAGGGACTACCAACACCGGGGAGCTGTTTTTT.